This T cell receptor (beta chain) was obtained from a study of T cell responses to AZD1222 COVID-19 vaccine. General observations from the study: Across spike, vaccine-associated CD4 TCRs were found, dominant at 160-218 and 743-854.

Regarding this clone: The antigen remains undetermined.

Profiling relied on immunoSEQ multiplex PCR, and the TCRdb table lists in-frame clones only, not all of them. This sample yields around 150,000 clones, of which around 95% are seen a single time; around 1.3% belongs to the top ten. Germline lookup yields CDR1 LGHNA and CDR2 YNFKEQ. V was shortened by 4 bases and J by 11 bases, with 14 bases between the two germline ends. This CDR3 contains 12 residues. This TCR was recovered from an adult in good health. Sequenced material: peripheral blood, taken on day 0 of AZD1222 vaccination. The chain couples TRBV4-2 to TRBJ1-1, with D possibly matching TRBD1 (5 bases). CDR3 bases: TGTGCCAGCAGCCCCGACTCAGGGATGGCTTTCTTT. Protein: CASSPDSGMAFF.